The entry below gives a single T cell receptor (beta chain) sequence along with its context. Antigen specificity is unknown. Authors' analysis steps: After removing out-of-frame reads, around 2,000,000 distinct TCRbeta sequences remained. TCRdb's table, derived via immunoSEQ multiplex PCR, lists solely in-frame clones and lacks some. The V and J calls and clone size come from that table; D and trimming were worked out from the DNA. The sample records just under 95,000 clones, under 90% being singletons. These data are taken from a study of memory CD4+ T cells and cytomegalovirus serostatus. Study summary: This sample comes from healthy Belgian adults, roughly 9 CMV seropositive, approximately 25 seronegative.

Study conclusions and caveats: CD4+ memory repertoires contained about 40% of the 164 reported CMV TCRbeta sequences.

The sort gate was single viable CD3+CD4+CD8-CD45RO+ cells for memory CD4+ T cells. Serum IgG to CMV pp150, pp28, p38 and p52 defined serostatus. The germline CDR1 and CDR2 sequences are MNHEY and SMNVEV (reference sequence). The V gene lost 6 bases and the J gene lost 2 bases, with 20 bases spanning the gap. The CDR3 spans 17 residues. The V and J genes are TRBV27 and TRBJ1-5; D is uncertain. The receptor was isolated from an adult in good health and CMV-seropositive. Sequenced sample: memory CD4+ T cells from blood. CDR3 amino acids: CASSLNPRVSGNQPQHF. The DNA for the CDR3 is TGTGCCAGCAGCCTCAATCCTCGGGTTTCGGGCAATCAGCCCCAGCATTTT.